The source of this T cell receptor (beta chain) is a study of CD8+CD57+ T cells in acquired aplastic anemia. Study details: Healthy-donor CD4+ cells averaged approximately 10 million reads. Regarding the study as a whole: Common to patients and controls were roughly 30 CD8+ CDR3 sequences. Significant differences in CD8+ Simpson's diversity were not observed between patients and controls.

Note on this clonotype: Its antigen is not known.

Germline values: CDR1 DFQATT, CDR2 SNEGSKA (reference sequence). The V end lost 5 bases, the J end lost 2 bases, and 15 bases lay between the germline ends. This CDR3 region has 14 residues. The template used for profiling TCR beta VDJ and CDR3 was genomic DNA. TCRdb ran MiXCR on the reads and lists one entry per CDR3 protein. The sample includes 190,000 or so distinct CDR3 sequences, around 63% seen only once; the top ten take around 32%. This TCR was recovered from a human donor in good health. This chain connects TRBV20-1 to TRBJ1-2, with D tentatively TRBD1 (6 bases). Material for sequencing was sorted CD4+, CD8+, or CD8+CD57+ T cells (not recorded which) from PBMCs. The CDR3 spells CSAYRVGGNYGYTF. CDR3 DNA: TGCAGTGCTTATCGCGTAGGGGGGAACTATGGCTACACCTTC.